These 6 T cell receptor beta chains originate from one sample sequenced in a study of T cells in women clearing cervical HPV infection. Sequenced by immunoSEQ multiplex PCR; TCRdb stores in-frame clones only, minus some. Its listing shows about 39,000 clones. The sample consisted of blood buffy coat. These TCRs come from a woman between 18 and 75 years old with a cervical HPV16 infection that either progressed to CIN3+ or cleared (not recorded which).

In regard to this clone: The CDR3 end lies 3 residues beyond the end of the read and is filled in from the germline J gene. This chain connects TRBV19 to TRBJ1-1; 9 nucleotides agree with TRBD1. Germline V gives CDR1 LNHDA, CDR2 SQIVND (reference sequence). CDR3 length equals 14 residues. The sequenced CDR3 bases are TGTGCCAGTATTTCAGACAGGGGGGGGGAATTA. Encoded protein: CASISDRGGEL. The whole CDR3 is CASISDRGGELAFF.

Remarks on this clone: With the read ending 3 residues before the CDR3 end, the germline J gene is used to fill in that end. The V and J genes are TRBV30 and TRBJ1-2; 11 nucleotides line up with TRBD1. Germline-derived CDR1 and CDR2 are GTSNPN and SVGIG (reference sequence). This CDR3 region has 13 residues. CDR3: CAWSAGTGGGYTF. Incomplete CDR3 DNA: TGTGCCTGGAGTGCCGGGACAGGGGGGGGC.

Note on this clone: Read sequence stops 3 residues before the CDR3 end, and the germline J gene provides the missing end. The rearrangement links TRBV5-4 to TRBJ2-1, with 12 positions matching TRBD2. In germline, CDR1 is SGHNT, CDR2 YYREEE (reference sequence). With 4 bases clipped from V and 9 bases from J, the junction kept 2 bases outside the gene matches. The CDR3 covers 13 residues. CDR3 sequence: CASSVLAGGEQFF. Partial CDR3 DNA: TGTGCCAGCAGCGTACTAGCGGGGGGTGAG.

Of note for this clone: Coverage ceases 3 residues before the CDR3 finishes, and the germline J gene fills in the end. The chain uses TRBV7-3 and TRBJ1-2; D gene ambiguous. Per the germline V gene, CDR1 is SGHTA and CDR2 is FQGTGA. There are 13 residues in the CDR3. The part of the CDR3 DNA that was read is TGTGCCAGCAGCTTATCCACCACAGATACC. Translating gives CASSLSTTDT. The entire CDR3 protein is CASSLSTTDTYTF.

A word on this clone: The read gets to within 3 residues of the CDR3 end, and the germline J gene fills in the rest. This chain connects TRBV28 to TRBJ2-7, with D maybe TRBD2 (5 bases). The V gene's germline CDR1 is MDHEN and CDR2 SYDVKM. This CDR3 spans 12 amino acids. V was pared by 7 bases and J by 5 bases, with 12 bases between. The CDR3 reads CASISGWDEQYF. The covered CDR3 bases are TGTGCCAGCATCTCGGGGTGGGACGAG.

In regard to this clone: The sequenced fragment ends 3 residues before the CDR3 boundary, so the rest is inferred from the germline J gene. The chain combines TRBV28 with TRBJ2-1; 7 nucleotides match TRBD2. The CDR3 totals 14 residues. The V and J ends lost 8 bases and 0 bases, in that order; junction bases with no gene match: 4. Germline V gives CDR1 MDHEN, CDR2 SYDVKM. CDR3 bases read: TGTGCCAGCCTGGGGGGGGGCTCCTACAATGAG. It yields the protein CASLGGGSYNE. The whole CDR3 sequence reads CASLGGGSYNEQFF.